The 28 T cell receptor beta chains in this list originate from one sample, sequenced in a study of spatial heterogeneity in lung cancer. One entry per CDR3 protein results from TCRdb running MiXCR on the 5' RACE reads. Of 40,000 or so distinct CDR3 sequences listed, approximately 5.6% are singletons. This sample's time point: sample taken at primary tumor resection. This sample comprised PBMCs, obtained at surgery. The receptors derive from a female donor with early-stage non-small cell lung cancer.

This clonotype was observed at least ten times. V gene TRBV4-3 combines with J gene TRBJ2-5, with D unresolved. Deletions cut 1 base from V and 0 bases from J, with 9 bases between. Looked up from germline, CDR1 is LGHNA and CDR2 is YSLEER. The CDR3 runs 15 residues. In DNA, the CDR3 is TGCGCCAGCAGCCAAGCTTGGGGAAACCAAGAGACCCAGTACTTC. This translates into CASSQAWGNQETQYF.

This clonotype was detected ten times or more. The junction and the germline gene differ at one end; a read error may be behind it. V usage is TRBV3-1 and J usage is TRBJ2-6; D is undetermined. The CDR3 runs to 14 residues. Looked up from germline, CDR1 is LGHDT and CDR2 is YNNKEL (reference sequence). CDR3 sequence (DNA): TGTGCCAGCAACCAATTCTCTGGGGCCAACGTCCTGACTTTC. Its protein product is CASNQFSGANVLTF.

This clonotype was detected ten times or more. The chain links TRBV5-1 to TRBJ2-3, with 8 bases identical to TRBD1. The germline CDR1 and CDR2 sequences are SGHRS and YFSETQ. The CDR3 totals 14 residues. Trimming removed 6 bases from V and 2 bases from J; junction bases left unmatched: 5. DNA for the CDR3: TGCGCCAGCACCCGCAGGGGGCTCACAGATACGCAGTATTTT. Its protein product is CASTRRGLTDTQYF.

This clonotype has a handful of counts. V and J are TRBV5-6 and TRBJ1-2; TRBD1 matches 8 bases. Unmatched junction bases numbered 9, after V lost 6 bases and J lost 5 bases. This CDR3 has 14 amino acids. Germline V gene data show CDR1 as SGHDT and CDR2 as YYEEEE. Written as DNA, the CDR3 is TGTGCCAGCATCACCGGGACAGGTCTTTATGGCTACACCTTC. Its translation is CASITGTGLYGYTF. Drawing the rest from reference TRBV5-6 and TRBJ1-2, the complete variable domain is DAGVTQSPTHLIKTRGQQVTLRCSPKSGHDTVSWYQQALGQGPQFIFQYYEEEERQRGNFPDRFSGHQFPNYSSELNVNALLLGDSALYLCASITGTGLYGYTFGSGTRLTVV.

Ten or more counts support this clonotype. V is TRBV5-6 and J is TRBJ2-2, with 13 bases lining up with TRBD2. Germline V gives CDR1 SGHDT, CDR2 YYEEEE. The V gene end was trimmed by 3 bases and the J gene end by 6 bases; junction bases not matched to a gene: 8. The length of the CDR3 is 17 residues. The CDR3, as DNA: TGTGCCAGCAGCTCGGGACTAGCGGGGTATATCGCCGGGGAGCTGTTTTTT. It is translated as CASSSGLAGYIAGELFF.

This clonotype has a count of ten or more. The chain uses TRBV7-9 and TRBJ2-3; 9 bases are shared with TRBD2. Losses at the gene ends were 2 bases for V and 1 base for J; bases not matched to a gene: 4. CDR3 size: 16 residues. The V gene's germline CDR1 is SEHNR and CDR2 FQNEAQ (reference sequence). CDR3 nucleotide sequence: TGTGCCAGCAGCTTATGGTCTAGCGGGGGCACAGATACGCAGTATTTT. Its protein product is CASSLWSSGGTDTQYF.

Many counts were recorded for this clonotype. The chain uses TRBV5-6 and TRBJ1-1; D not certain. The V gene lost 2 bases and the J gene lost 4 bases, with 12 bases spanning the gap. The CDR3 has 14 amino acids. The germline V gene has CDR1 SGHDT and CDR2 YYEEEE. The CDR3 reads CASSFGRWSTEAFF. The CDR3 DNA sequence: TGTGCCAGCAGCTTCGGCAGGTGGAGCACTGAAGCTTTCTTT.

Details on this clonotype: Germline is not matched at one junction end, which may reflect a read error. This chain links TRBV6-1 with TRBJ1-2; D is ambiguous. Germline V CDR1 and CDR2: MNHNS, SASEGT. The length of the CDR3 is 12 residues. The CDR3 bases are TGTGCCAGCAGTCAAGCTAACTATGGCTACACCTTC. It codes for CASSQANYGYTF.

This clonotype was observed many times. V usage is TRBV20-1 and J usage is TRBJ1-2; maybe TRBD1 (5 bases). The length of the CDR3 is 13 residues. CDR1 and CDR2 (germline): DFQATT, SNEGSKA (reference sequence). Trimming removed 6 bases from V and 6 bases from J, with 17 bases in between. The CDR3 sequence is CSAPVMGRDGYTF. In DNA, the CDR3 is TGCAGTGCCCCTGTTATGGGCAGGGATGGCTACACCTTC.

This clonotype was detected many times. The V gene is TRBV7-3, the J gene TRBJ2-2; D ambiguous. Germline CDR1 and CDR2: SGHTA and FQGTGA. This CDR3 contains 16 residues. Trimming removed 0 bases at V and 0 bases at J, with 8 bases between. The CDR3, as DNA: TGTGCCAGCAGCTTAACGGCTGGATCGAACACCGGGGAGCTGTTTTTT. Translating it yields CASSLTAGSNTGELFF.

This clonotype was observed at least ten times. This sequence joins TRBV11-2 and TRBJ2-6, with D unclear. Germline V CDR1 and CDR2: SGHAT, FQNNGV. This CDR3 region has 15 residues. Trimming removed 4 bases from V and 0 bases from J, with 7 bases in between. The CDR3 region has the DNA TGTGCCAGCAGCTATCAGGTCTCTGGGGCCAACGTCCTGACTTTC. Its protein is CASSYQVSGANVLTF.

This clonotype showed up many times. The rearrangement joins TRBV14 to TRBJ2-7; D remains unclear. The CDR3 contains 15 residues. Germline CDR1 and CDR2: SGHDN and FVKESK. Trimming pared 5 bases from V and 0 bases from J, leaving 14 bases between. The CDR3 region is CASSSGVWPSYEQYF. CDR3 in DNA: TGTGCCAGCAGCTCAGGAGTGTGGCCCTCCTACGAGCAGTACTTC.

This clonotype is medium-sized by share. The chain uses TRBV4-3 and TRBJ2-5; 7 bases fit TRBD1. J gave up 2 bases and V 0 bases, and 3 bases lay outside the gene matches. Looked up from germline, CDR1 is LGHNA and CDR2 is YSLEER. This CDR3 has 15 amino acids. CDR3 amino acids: CASSQEGRGQETQYF. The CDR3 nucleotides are TGCGCCAGCAGCCAAGAGGGCAGGGGGCAAGAGACCCAGTACTTC.

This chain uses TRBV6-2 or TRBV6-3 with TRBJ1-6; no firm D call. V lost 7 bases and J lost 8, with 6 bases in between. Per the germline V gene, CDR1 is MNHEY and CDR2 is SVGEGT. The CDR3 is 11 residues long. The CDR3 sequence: CASTSHSPLHF. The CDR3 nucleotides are TGTGCCAGCACCTCCCATTCACCCCTCCACTTT.

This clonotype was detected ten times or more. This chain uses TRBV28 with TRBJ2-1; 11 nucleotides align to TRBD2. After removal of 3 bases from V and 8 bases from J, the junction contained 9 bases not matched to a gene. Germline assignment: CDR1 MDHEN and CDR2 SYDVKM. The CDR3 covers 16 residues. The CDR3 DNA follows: TGTGCCAGCAGTTTCCCCCGACTAGCGGGGTTACATGAGCAGTTCTTC. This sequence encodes CASSFPRLAGLHEQFF. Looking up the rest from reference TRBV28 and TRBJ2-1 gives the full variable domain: DVKVTQSSRYLVKRTGEKVFLECVQDMDHENMFWYRQDPGLGLRLIYFSYDVKMKEKGDIPEGYSVSREKKERFSLILESASTNQTSMYLCASSFPRLAGLHEQFFGPGTRLTVL.

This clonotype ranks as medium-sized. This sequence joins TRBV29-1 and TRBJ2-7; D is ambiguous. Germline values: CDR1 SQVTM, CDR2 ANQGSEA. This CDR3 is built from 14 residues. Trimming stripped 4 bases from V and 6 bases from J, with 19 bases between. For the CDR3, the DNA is TGCAGCGTTGCCCCCACGGGTTTTGGGCTCGAGCAGTACTTC. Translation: CSVAPTGFGLEQYF.

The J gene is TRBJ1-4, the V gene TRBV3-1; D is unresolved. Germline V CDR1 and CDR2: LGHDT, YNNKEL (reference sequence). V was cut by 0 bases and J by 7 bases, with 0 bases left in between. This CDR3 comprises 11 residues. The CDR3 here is CASSQDEKLFF. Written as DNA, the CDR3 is TGTGCCAGCAGCCAAGATGAAAAACTGTTTTTT.

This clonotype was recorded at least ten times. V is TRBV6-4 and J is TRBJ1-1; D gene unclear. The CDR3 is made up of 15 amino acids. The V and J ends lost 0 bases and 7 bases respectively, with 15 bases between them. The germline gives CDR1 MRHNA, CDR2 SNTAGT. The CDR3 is CASSDSSLGRSEAFF. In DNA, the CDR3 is TGTGCCAGCAGTGACTCGAGCCTGGGTAGGAGTGAAGCTTTCTTT.

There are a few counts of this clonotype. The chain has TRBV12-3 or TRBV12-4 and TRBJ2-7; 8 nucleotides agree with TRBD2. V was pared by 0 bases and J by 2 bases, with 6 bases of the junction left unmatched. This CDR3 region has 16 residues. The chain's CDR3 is CASSLAIIAGTYEQYF. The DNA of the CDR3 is TGTGCCAGCAGTTTAGCGATAATAGCGGGGACCTACGAGCAGTACTTC.

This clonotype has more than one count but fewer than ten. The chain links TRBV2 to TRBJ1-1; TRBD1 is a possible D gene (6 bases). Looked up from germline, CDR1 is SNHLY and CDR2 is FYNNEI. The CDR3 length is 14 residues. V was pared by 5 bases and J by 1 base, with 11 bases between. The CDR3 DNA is TGTGCCAGCAGTATGGGACAATCGAACACTGAAGCTTTCTTT. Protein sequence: CASSMGQSNTEAFF.

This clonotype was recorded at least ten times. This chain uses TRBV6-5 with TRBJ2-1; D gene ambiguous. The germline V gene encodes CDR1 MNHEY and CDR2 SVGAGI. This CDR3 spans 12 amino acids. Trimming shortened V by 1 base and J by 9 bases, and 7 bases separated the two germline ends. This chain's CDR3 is CASSYYRGEQFF. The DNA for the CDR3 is TGTGCCAGCAGTTACTACCGCGGTGAGCAGTTCTTC.

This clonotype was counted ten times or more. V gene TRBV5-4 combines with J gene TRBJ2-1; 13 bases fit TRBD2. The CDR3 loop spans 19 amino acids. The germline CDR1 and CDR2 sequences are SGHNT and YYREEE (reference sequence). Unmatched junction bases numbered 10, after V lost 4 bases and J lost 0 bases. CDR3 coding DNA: TGTGCCAGCAGCCCGCGAGGGACTAGCGGGGCCCACTCCTACAATGAGCAGTTCTTC. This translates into CASSPRGTSGAHSYNEQFF.

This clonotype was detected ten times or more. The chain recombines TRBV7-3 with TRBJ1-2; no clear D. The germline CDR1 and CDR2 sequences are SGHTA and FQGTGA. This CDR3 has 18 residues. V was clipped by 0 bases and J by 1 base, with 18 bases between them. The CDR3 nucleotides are TGTGCCAGCAGCTTAACGACCACCGGGATCTTGAGTAACTATGGCTACACCTTC. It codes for CASSLTTTGILSNYGYTF.

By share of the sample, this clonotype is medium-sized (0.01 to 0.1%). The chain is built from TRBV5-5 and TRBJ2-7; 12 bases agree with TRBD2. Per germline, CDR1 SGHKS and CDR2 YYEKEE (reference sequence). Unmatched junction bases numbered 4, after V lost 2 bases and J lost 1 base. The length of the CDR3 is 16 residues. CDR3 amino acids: CASSLYTSGGSYEQYF. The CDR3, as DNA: TGTGCCAGCAGCTTATACACTAGCGGGGGGTCCTACGAGCAGTACTTC.

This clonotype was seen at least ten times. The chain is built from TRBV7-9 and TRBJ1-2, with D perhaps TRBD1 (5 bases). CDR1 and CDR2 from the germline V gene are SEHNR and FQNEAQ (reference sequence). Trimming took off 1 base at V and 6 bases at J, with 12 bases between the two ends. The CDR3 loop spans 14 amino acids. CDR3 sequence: CASSLVSGGDGYTF. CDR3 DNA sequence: TGTGCCAGCAGCTTAGTTTCGGGGGGAGATGGCTACACCTTC.

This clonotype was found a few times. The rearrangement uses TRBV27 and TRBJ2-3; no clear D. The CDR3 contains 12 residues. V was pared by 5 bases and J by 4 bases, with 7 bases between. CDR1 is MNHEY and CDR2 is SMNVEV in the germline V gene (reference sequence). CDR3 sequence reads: CASSSWPDTQYF. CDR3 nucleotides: TGTGCCAGCAGTAGTTGGCCAGATACGCAGTATTTT.

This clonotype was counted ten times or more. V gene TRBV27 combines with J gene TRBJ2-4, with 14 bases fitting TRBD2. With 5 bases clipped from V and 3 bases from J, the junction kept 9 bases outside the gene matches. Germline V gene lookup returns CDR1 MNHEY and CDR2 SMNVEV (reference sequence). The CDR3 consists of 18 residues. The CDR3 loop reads CASSPWTSGGSYKNIQYF. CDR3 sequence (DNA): TGTGCCAGCAGTCCGTGGACTAGCGGGGGGTCCTACAAAAACATTCAGTACTTC.

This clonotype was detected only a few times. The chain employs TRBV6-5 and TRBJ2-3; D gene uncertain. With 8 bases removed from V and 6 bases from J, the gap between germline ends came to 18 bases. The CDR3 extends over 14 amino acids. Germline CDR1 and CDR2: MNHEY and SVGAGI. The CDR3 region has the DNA TGTGCCAGCGGACGGATGTCGGTCCGGGATACGCAGTATTTT. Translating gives CASGRMSVRDTQYF.